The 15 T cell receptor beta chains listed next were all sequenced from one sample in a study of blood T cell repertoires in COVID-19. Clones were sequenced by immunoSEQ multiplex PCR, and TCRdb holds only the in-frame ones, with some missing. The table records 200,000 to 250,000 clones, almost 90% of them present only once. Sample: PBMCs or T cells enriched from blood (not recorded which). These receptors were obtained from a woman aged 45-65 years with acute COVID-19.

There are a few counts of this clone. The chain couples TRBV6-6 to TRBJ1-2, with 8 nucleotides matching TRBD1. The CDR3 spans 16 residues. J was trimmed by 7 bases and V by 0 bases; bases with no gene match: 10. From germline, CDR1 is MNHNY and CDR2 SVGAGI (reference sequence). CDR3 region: CASSYSTQGAGGGYTF. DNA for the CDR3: TGTGCCAGCAGTTACTCGACGCAGGGGGCAGGGGGTGGCTACACCTTC.

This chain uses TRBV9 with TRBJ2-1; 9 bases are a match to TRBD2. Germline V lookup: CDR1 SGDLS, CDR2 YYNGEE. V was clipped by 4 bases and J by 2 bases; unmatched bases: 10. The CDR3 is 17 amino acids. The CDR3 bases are TGTGCCAGCAGCCGAGTCTCGCGGGAGGGGACCTACAATGAGCAGTTCTTC. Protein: CASSRVSREGTYNEQFF.

CDR3 amino acids: CASSLTGQTFTGELFF. Written as DNA, the CDR3 is TGTGCCAGCAGCTTAACAGGACAGACCTTCACCGGGGAGCTGTTTTTT. The rearrangement uses TRBV7-3 and TRBJ2-2; D is perhaps TRBD1 (6 bases). The CDR3 contains 16 residues. Germline values: CDR1 SGHTA, CDR2 FQGTGA. The V end was cut by 0 bases, the J end by 4 bases, with 12 bases between.

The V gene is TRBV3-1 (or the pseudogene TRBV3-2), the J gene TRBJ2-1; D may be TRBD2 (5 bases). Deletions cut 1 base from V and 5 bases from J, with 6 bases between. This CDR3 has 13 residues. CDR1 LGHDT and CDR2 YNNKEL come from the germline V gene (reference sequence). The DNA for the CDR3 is TGTGCCAGCAGCCAAGCAGCGGACAATGAGCAGTTCTTC. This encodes CASSQAADNEQFF.

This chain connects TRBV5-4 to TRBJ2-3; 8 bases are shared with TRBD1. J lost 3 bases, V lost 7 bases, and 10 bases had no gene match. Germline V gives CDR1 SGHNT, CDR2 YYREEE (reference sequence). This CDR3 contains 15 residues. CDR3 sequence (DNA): TGTGCCAGCCGGGAAAGGACAGGGAAAACAGATACGCAGTATTTT. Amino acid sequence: CASRERTGKTDTQYF.

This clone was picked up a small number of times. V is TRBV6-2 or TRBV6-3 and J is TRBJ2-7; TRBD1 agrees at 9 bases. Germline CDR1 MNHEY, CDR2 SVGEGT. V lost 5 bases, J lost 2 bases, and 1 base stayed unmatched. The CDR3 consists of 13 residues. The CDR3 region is CASSDRGTYEQYF. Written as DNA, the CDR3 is TGTGCCAGCAGTGACAGGGGGACCTACGAGCAGTACTTC.

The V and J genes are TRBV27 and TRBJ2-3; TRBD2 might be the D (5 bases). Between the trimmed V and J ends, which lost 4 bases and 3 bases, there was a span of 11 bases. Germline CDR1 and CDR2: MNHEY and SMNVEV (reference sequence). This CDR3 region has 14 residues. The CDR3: CASSSWTQTDTQYF. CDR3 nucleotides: TGTGCCAGCAGTTCCTGGACTCAGACAGATACGCAGTATTTT.

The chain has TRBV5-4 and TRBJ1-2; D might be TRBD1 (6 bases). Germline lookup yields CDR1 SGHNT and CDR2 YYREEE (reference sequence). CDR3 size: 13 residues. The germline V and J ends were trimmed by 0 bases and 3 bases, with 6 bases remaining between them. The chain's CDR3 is CASSLDRDYGYTF. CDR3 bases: TGTGCCAGCAGCTTGGACAGGGACTATGGCTACACCTTC.

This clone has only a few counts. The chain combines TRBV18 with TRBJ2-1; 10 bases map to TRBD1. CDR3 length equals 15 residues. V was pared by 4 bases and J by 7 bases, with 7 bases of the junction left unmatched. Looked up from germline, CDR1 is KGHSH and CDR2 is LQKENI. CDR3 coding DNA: TGTGCCAGCTCACAGACCGGGACAGGGGTGAATGAGCAGTTCTTC. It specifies CASSQTGTGVNEQFF.

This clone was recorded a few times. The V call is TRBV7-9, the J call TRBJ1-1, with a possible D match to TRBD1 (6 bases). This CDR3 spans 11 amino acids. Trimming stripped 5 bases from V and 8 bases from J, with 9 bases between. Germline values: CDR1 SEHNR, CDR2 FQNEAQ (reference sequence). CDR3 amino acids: CASSEQGEAFF. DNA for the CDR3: TGTGCCAGCAGCGAACAGGGCGAAGCTTTCTTT. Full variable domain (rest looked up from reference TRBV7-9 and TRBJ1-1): DTGVSQNPRHKITKRGQNVTFRCDPISEHNRLYWYRQTLGQGPEFLTYFQNEAQLEKSRLLSDRFSAERPKGSFSTLEIQRTEQGDSAMYLCASSEQGEAFFGQGTRLTVV.

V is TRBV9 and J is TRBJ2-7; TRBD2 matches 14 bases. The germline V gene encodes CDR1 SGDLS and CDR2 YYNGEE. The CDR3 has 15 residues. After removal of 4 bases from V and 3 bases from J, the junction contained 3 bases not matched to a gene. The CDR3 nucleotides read TGTGCCAGCAGCTTGGGACTAGCGGGAGTCTACGAGCAGTACTTC. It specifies CASSLGLAGVYEQYF. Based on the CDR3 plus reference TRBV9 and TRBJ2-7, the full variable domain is DSGVTQTPKHLITATGQRVTLRCSPRSGDLSVYWYQQSLDQGLQFLIQYYNGEERAKGNILERFSAQQFPDLHSELNLSSLELGDSALYFCASSLGLAGVYEQYFGPGTRLTVT.

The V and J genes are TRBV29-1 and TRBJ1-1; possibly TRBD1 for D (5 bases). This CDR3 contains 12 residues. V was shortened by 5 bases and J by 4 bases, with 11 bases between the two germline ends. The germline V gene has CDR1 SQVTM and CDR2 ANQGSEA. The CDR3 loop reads CSVIPRGTEAFF. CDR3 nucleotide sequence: TGCAGCGTTATACCAAGGGGCACTGAAGCTTTCTTT.

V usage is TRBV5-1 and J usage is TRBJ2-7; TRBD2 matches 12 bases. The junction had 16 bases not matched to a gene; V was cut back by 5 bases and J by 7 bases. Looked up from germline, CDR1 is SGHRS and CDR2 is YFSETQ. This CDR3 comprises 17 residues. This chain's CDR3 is CASRTTSGRLSRGEQYF. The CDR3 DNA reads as TGCGCCAGCAGGACTACTAGCGGGAGGCTATCAAGGGGAGAGCAGTACTTC.

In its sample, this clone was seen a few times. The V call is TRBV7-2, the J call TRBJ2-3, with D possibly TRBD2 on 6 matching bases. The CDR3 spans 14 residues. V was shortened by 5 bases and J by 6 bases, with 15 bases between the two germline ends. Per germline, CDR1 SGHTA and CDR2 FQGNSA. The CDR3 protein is CASSGRAGRDTQYF. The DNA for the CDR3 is TGTGCCAGCAGCGGGCGGGCGGGGCGGGATACGCAGTATTTT.

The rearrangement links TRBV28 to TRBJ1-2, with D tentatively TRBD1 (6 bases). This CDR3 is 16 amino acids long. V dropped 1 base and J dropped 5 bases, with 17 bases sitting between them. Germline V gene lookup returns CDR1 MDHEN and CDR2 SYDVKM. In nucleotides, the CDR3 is TGTGCCAGCAGTTTATCCCCCGGACAGCTTCGGTATGGCTACACCTTC. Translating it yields CASSLSPGQLRYGYTF.